What follows are 28 T cell receptor beta chains derived from one specimen sequenced in a study of blood T cells in healthy people across ages (dated by TCRdb to about 2015). Library construction relied on 5' RACE. Instrument used: Illumina HiSeq 2500. A second PCR of about 6 to 12 cycles was performed with a sample-barcoded 5' primer and a J-beta primer mix. TCRdb reprocessed the public reads (quality trimming at Q25 with fastp, clone calling with MiXCR) and kept in-frame beta chains. Identical CDR3 protein sequences are pooled into one entry, listed with their most common genes and DNA. This sample lists about a million distinct CDR3 sequences; 35% to 45% were detected once. The ten largest clonotypes hold roughly 14% of the sample. The sample consisted of blood. All receptors come from a man in his late teens or twenties in good health.

J is TRBJ1-6 and V is TRBV5-1, with D unclear. CDR3 size: 16 residues. Per the germline V gene, CDR1 is SGHRS and CDR2 is YFSETQ. The V end was cut by 0 bases, the J end by 6 bases, with 13 bases between. CDR3 sequence reads: CASSLVGTDINSPLHF. The CDR3 DNA sequence: TGCGCCAGCAGCTTGGTGGGTACGGATATTAATTCACCCCTCCACTTT.

The table lists this clonotype with a few counts. V gene TRBV7-2 combines with J gene TRBJ2-3, with 8 bases fitting TRBD2. Trimming took 1 base from V and 5 from J; bases not matched to a gene: 5. The V gene's germline CDR1 is SGHTA and CDR2 FQGNSA. The CDR3 runs to 15 residues. CDR3 region: CASSLVGLAGDTQYF. Written as DNA, the CDR3 is TGTGCCAGCAGCTTAGTAGGACTAGCAGGAGATACGCAGTATTTT.

This clonotype has a handful of counts. V gene TRBV7-2 combines with J gene TRBJ2-4, with 7 bases matching TRBD2. The CDR3 extends over 14 amino acids. V was pared by 1 base and J by 7 bases, with 4 bases of the junction left unmatched. CDR1 is SGHTA and CDR2 is FQGNSA in the germline V gene. The CDR3 region has the DNA TGTGCCAGCAGCTTAGGGCGGGGGATGAACATTCAGTACTTC. It yields the protein CASSLGRGMNIQYF.

This clonotype was counted only a few times. This chain links TRBV29-1 with TRBJ2-5; maybe TRBD2 (7 bases). Between the trimmed V and J ends, which lost 4 bases and 3 bases, there was a span of 18 bases. This CDR3 comprises 15 residues. Germline V gene sequence: CDR1 SQVTM, CDR2 ANQGSEA. The CDR3 loop reads CSVGGGRQDKETQYF. The CDR3 DNA follows: TGCAGCGTTGGGGGGGGGAGACAGGACAAAGAGACCCAGTACTTC.

In its sample, this clonotype was seen a few times. Here the CDR3 reads CASSLVNPDTQYF. The CDR3 region has the DNA TGTGCCAGCAGCTTAGTGAATCCAGATACGCAGTATTTT. The V call is TRBV7-6, the J call TRBJ2-3; no definite D call. Germline CDR1 SGHVS, CDR2 FNYEAQ. This CDR3 is 13 amino acids long. Trimming stripped 1 base from V and 4 bases from J, with 6 bases between.

V and J are TRBV20-1 and TRBJ1-2, with TRBD1 as a possible D gene (5 bases). In germline, CDR1 is DFQATT, CDR2 SNEGSKA (reference sequence). This CDR3 is built from 14 residues. V dropped 2 bases and J dropped 1 base, with 11 bases sitting between them. CDR3 residues: CSARYRDGNYGYTF. CDR3 DNA: TGCAGTGCTAGATACCGGGACGGTAACTATGGCTACACCTTC.

The chain carries TRBV9 and TRBJ1-2; perhaps TRBD1 as D (6 bases). This CDR3 contains 16 residues. Per the germline V gene, CDR1 is SGDLS and CDR2 is YYNGEE. V was clipped by 3 bases and J by 7 bases, with 22 bases between them. In DNA form, the CDR3 reads TGTGCCAGCAGCGGAGGGGGGGCCAGGGGTCCCTCTGGCTACACCTTC. Translating it yields CASSGGGARGPSGYTF.

V usage is TRBV7-3 and J usage is TRBJ1-4; D gene unclear. Deletions cut 2 bases from V and 0 bases from J, with 13 bases between. The germline gives CDR1 SGHTA, CDR2 FQGTGA. The CDR3 sequence is 17 residues long. CDR3 region: CASSLVYMGTTNEKLFF. DNA for the CDR3: TGTGCCAGCAGCTTAGTTTATATGGGAACAACTAATGAAAAACTGTTTTTT.

This clonotype was observed a handful of times. V and J are TRBV24-1 and TRBJ2-5; 7 bases are a match to TRBD1. TRBJ2-7 matches the DNA end more closely, so the J call is doubtful. The CDR3 runs 13 residues. Germline V gives CDR1 KGHDR, CDR2 SFDVKD. The CDR3 region is CATSDSGTVEQYF. The CDR3 region has the DNA TGTGCCACCAGTGATTCCGGGACAGTCGAGCAGTACTTC.

The V call is TRBV7-9, the J call TRBJ2-1, with 8 positions matching TRBD1. The closer fit of TRBJ2-7 to the DNA end suggests the J call may be wrong. Germline CDR1 and CDR2: SEHNR and FQNEAQ (reference sequence). This CDR3 contains 16 residues. As DNA, the CDR3 is TGTGCCAGCAGCCCACAGGACAGGGCCTCCTACAATGAGCAGTACTTC. Translating it yields CASSPQDRASYNEQYF.

In its sample, this clonotype was seen a few times. The genes are TRBV12-3 or TRBV12-4 and TRBJ2-1; the match to TRBD1 covers 8 bases. Trimming cost V 3 bases and J 4 bases; bases outside gene matches: 5. The CDR3 covers 15 residues. CDR3 residues: CASSLSQGVYNEQFF. The CDR3, as DNA: TGTGCCAGCAGTTTGTCACAGGGGGTTTACAATGAGCAGTTCTTC.

Many counts were recorded for this clonotype. This rearrangement joins TRBV7-7 to TRBJ2-5; 8 bases are a match to TRBD2. This CDR3 comprises 17 residues. V was pared by 4 bases and J by 2 bases, with 12 bases of the junction left unmatched. Germline loops: CDR1 SSHAT, CDR2 FNYEAQ (reference sequence). CDR3 protein: CASSYGAGGPFQETQYF. As DNA, the CDR3 is TGTGCCAGCAGCTATGGGGCGGGGGGCCCCTTTCAAGAGACCCAGTACTTC.

The V call is TRBV29-1, the J call TRBJ1-6; D not resolved. V was trimmed by 4 bases and J by 7 bases, leaving 11 bases between them. Germline CDR1 and CDR2: SQVTM and ANQGSEA. This CDR3 is built from 13 residues. The DNA for the CDR3 is TGCAGCGTTGCGGCGGGGAGGAATTCACCCCTCCACTTT. It encodes CSVAAGRNSPLHF.

This clonotype was found a few times. This chain uses TRBV27 with TRBJ2-3, with 8 bases fitting TRBD2. V shed 3 bases and J 4 bases; nucleotides not matched to a gene: 3. Germline V CDR1 and CDR2: MNHEY, SMNVEV (reference sequence). The CDR3 extends over 14 amino acids. The CDR3 region is CASSLASGPDTQYF. In DNA, the CDR3 is TGTGCCAGCAGTTTGGCTAGCGGGCCAGATACGCAGTATTTT.

In nucleotides, the CDR3 is TGCAGTGCTGGTCCTCTAGCGGTGCTCTCCTACGAGCAGTACTTC. Amino acids: CSAGPLAVLSYEQYF. The chain links TRBV20-1 to TRBJ2-7; TRBD2 agrees at 7 bases. Germline assignment: CDR1 DFQATT and CDR2 SNEGSKA (reference sequence). This CDR3 region has 15 residues. The V gene end was trimmed by 5 bases and the J gene end by 0 bases; junction bases not matched to a gene: 10.

Regarding this clonotype: This could be a read error, since a much larger clone is one nucleotide away. The chain employs TRBV5-1 and TRBJ2-5; tentatively, D is TRBD2 (5 bases). CDR1 is SGHRS, CDR2 YFSETQ, per germline. The CDR3 is made up of 16 amino acids. Trimming pared 0 bases from V and 1 base from J, leaving 13 bases between. The CDR3 DNA follows: TGCGCCAGCAGCTTGGATGGCGGGCCCATCCAAGAGACCCAGTACTTC. This translates into CASSLDGGPIQETQYF.

The gene calls are TRBV7-3 and TRBJ1-6; D remains ambiguous. CDR1 and CDR2 (germline): SGHTA, FQGTGA. V lost 2 bases to trimming and J lost 4 bases, with 6 bases between them. There are 14 residues in the CDR3. As DNA, the CDR3 is TGTGCCAGCAGCTTAGATGATTATAATTCACCCCTCCACTTT. Its translation: CASSLDDYNSPLHF.

The chain couples TRBV12-3 or TRBV12-4 to TRBJ1-2; TRBD1 agrees at 8 bases. V gave up 11 bases and J gave up 6 bases; unmatched junction bases: 5. The CDR3 is 11 amino acids. The CDR3 sequence: CARKTGDGYTF. The CDR3 DNA reads TGTGCCCGCAAGACAGGGGATGGCTACACCTTC.

There are a few counts of this clonotype. V is TRBV6-1 and J is TRBJ1-6; a weak D match, TRBD1 (6 bases). The V end lost 8 bases, the J end lost 6 bases, and 14 bases lay between the germline ends. Germline lookup yields CDR1 MNHNS and CDR2 SASEGT. The CDR3 sequence is 14 residues long. The CDR3 here is CASCRDIVNSPLHF. Written as DNA, the CDR3 is TGTGCCAGCTGCCGGGACATTGTTAATTCACCCCTCCACTTT.

Regarding this clonotype: The junction differs from germline at one of its ends, possibly a read error. The chain carries TRBV7-2 and TRBJ2-3; D is unclear. The CDR3 spans 15 residues. The germline gives CDR1 SGHTA, CDR2 FQGNSA. In DNA form, the CDR3 reads TGTGCCAGCAGCTTAGGGACGCCAAGTTCAGATACGCGGTATTTT. Its protein product is CASSLGTPSSDTRYF.

This clonotype was found once. The rearrangement joins TRBV5-1 to TRBJ1-1, with 7 bases identical to TRBD1. Trimming removed 2 bases from V and 5 bases from J; junction bases left unmatched: 9. Per germline, CDR1 SGHRS and CDR2 YFSETQ. The CDR3 is made up of 15 amino acids. The CDR3 reads CASSFWTGGWTEAFF. CDR3 DNA sequence: TGCGCCAGCAGCTTCTGGACAGGAGGATGGACTGAAGCTTTCTTT. The full variable domain, with the rest looked up from reference TRBV5-1 and TRBJ1-1, is KAGVTQTPRYLIKTRGQQVTLSCSPISGHRSVSWYQQTPGQGLQFLFEYFSETQRNKGNFPGRFSGRQFSNSRSEMNVSTLELGDSALYLCASSFWTGGWTEAFFGQGTRLTVV.

The chain carries TRBV27 and TRBJ1-1; no clear D. The CDR3 covers 13 residues. Trimming removed 7 bases at V and 4 bases at J, with 13 bases between. The germline gives CDR1 MNHEY, CDR2 SMNVEV (reference sequence). The CDR3 loop is CASTPGGFTEAFF. The CDR3 coding sequence is TGTGCCAGCACCCCAGGCGGATTCACTGAAGCTTTCTTT.

This clonotype was picked up a small number of times. This chain uses TRBV5-1 with TRBJ1-2, with D unclear. The V gene's germline CDR1 is SGHRS and CDR2 YFSETQ. Trimming stripped 4 bases from V and 0 bases from J, with 16 bases between. The CDR3 contains 16 residues. The CDR3: CASSHETGNSNYGYTF. Here the CDR3 DNA reads TGCGCCAGCAGCCATGAAACCGGGAACTCTAACTATGGCTACACCTTC.

The chain is built from TRBV6-2 or TRBV6-3 and TRBJ2-1; 11 bases are shared with TRBD2. The J call may be wrong; the DNA end is better matched by TRBJ2-7. Germline V gene lookup returns CDR1 MNHEY and CDR2 SVGEGT. This CDR3 is built from 18 residues. The CDR3, as DNA: TGTGCCAGCAGTTACAGCACCGGGACTAGCGGCTCCTACAATGAGCAGTACTTC. Protein sequence: CASSYSTGTSGSYNEQYF.

Concerning this clonotype: An end of the junction differs from the germline gene, which may be a read error. The chain employs TRBV6-2 or TRBV6-3 and TRBJ2-1, with D tentatively TRBD1 (6 bases). CDR3 length: 13 amino acids. From germline, CDR1 is MNHEY and CDR2 SVGEGT. The CDR3 reads CAGSPQLQGEQFF. The CDR3 DNA sequence: TGTGCCGGCAGTCCCCAACTACAGGGTGAGCAGTTCTTC.

The chain has TRBV7-2 and TRBJ2-1; the match to TRBD1 covers 7 bases. Trimming cost V 1 base and J 6 bases; bases outside gene matches: 6. CDR3 length: 15 amino acids. Per the germline V gene, CDR1 is SGHTA and CDR2 is FQGNSA. CDR3 amino acids: CASSLEGTVGNEQFF. CDR3 DNA sequence: TGTGCCAGCAGCTTAGAGGGGACAGTCGGCAATGAGCAGTTCTTC.

The chain links TRBV27 to TRBJ1-2; tentative D call: TRBD1 (6 bases). The CDR3 covers 15 residues. The V end was cut by 2 bases, the J end by 5 bases, with 15 bases between. Germline V gene lookup returns CDR1 MNHEY and CDR2 SMNVEV (reference sequence). The CDR3 protein is CASSLREPGVYGYTF. The CDR3 DNA is TGTGCCAGCAGTTTAAGGGAACCAGGGGTTTATGGCTACACCTTC.

The chain is built from TRBV2 and TRBJ1-1; D is possibly TRBD1 (5 bases). V gave up 5 bases and J gave up 5 bases, with 18 bases separating them. Germline CDR1 is SNHLY and CDR2 is FYNNEI. The CDR3 length is 15 residues. The CDR3 spells CASSWQGVSGTEAFF. The CDR3 nucleotides are TGTGCCAGCAGTTGGCAGGGTGTGTCGGGAACTGAAGCTTTCTTT.